These 21 T cell receptor beta chains were all obtained from the same sample, sequenced in a study of T cell responses to AZD1222 COVID-19 vaccine. Profiling relied on immunoSEQ multiplex PCR, and the TCRdb table lists in-frame clones only, not all of them. The sample contains some 140,000 clones, about 93% of which appear only once. The source material was peripheral blood, sampled 28 days after the second AZD1222 dose. The receptor set was obtained from an adult who received the AZD1222 COVID-19 vaccine.

This sequence joins TRBV7-2 and TRBJ2-2, with unresolved D. Germline V gene data show CDR1 as SGHTA and CDR2 as FQGNSA. The CDR3 covers 14 residues. V lost 1 base and J lost 4, with 7 bases in between. In DNA, the CDR3 is TGTGCCAGCAGCTTAGTGGCTCCCACCGGGGAGCTGTTTTTT. Translation gives CASSLVAPTGELFF.

The chain employs TRBV27 and TRBJ1-2; 7 nucleotides match TRBD1. The CDR3 sequence is 14 residues long. Unmatched junction bases numbered 5, after V lost 3 bases and J lost 4 bases. Per germline, CDR1 MNHEY and CDR2 SMNVEV (reference sequence). The CDR3 nucleotides read TGTGCCAGCAGTTTTTCGACAGGGCCCTATGGCTACACCTTC. As protein: CASSFSTGPYGYTF.

The chain's CDR3 is CASSLRQGAYEQFF. The CDR3 DNA is TGTGCCAGCAGCTTGAGACAAGGCGCTTATGAGCAGTTCTTC. The chain carries TRBV5-4 and TRBJ2-1, with D hard to call. CDR3 length: 14 amino acids. Between the trimmed V and J ends, which lost 1 base and 8 bases, there was a span of 13 bases. In germline, CDR1 is SGHNT, CDR2 YYREEE (reference sequence).

This clone has a single count. The V gene is TRBV3-1 (or the pseudogene TRBV3-2), the J gene TRBJ2-4; a possible D gene is TRBD1 (5 bases). This CDR3 is 16 amino acids long. V lost 0 bases and J 6 bases, leaving 15 bases between the germline ends. The germline CDR1 and CDR2 sequences are LGHDT and YNNKEL (reference sequence). CDR3 in amino acids: CASSQDPRPGLNIQYF. The CDR3, as DNA: TGTGCCAGCAGCCAAGATCCGCGCCCAGGGTTAAACATTCAGTACTTC.

This rearrangement joins TRBV2 to TRBJ2-7; either TRBD1 or TRBD2 may fit D (5 bases each). This CDR3 has 12 residues. The V gene's germline CDR1 is SNHLY and CDR2 FYNNEI. V shed 0 bases and J shed 9 bases, with 9 bases lying between them. The chain's CDR3 is CASSEALRGQYF. CDR3 in DNA: TGTGCCAGCAGTGAAGCCCTGAGGGGGCAGTACTTC.

This chain links TRBV27 with TRBJ2-1, with D unresolved. CDR3 length equals 13 residues. Per germline, CDR1 MNHEY and CDR2 SMNVEV (reference sequence). Trimming took off 8 bases at V and 7 bases at J, with 15 bases between the two ends. This CDR3 reads CASSPVPWNEQFF. The CDR3 DNA reads as TGTGCCAGCTCCCCTGTCCCGTGGAATGAGCAGTTCTTC.

This chain links TRBV7-3 with TRBJ2-1; D unresolved. The V and J ends lost 1 base and 6 bases respectively, with 4 bases between them. The CDR3 has 12 amino acids. The germline CDR1 and CDR2 sequences are SGHTA and FQGTGA. The CDR3 DNA is TGTGCCAGCAGCTTAAAGGGCAATGAGCAGTTCTTC. This encodes CASSLKGNEQFF.

This clone showed up just once. The chain employs TRBV2 and TRBJ2-1, with D possibly called TRBD1 or TRBD2 (5 bases each). This CDR3 is 15 amino acids long. V was trimmed by 6 bases and J by 0 bases, leaving 12 bases between them. Germline loops: CDR1 SNHLY, CDR2 FYNNEI. CDR3 nucleotide sequence: TGTGCCAGCAGGGGAACCGGGGCCTCCTACAATGAGCAGTTCTTC. It codes for CASRGTGASYNEQFF.

This chain uses TRBV19 with TRBJ1-6; no definite D call. The CDR3 length is 15 residues. The germline gives CDR1 LNHDA, CDR2 SQIVND (reference sequence). The germline V and J ends were trimmed by 4 bases and 0 bases, with 7 bases remaining between them. CDR3 amino acids: CASSTRSSYNSPLHF. The CDR3 coding sequence is TGTGCCAGTAGTACCCGGAGCTCCTATAATTCACCCCTCCACTTT. Full variable domain (missing parts from reference TRBV19 and TRBJ1-6): DGGITQSPKYLFRKEGQNVTLSCEQNLNHDAMYWYRQDPGQGLRLIYYSQIVNDFQKGDIAEGYSVSREKKESFPLTVTSAQKNPTAFYLCASSTRSSYNSPLHFGNGTRLTVT.

The chain joins TRBV14 to TRBJ2-2, with a weak D call TRBD1 (5 bases). CDR1 is SGHDN, CDR2 FVKESK, per germline. Trimming stripped 0 bases from V and 5 bases from J, with 13 bases between. The CDR3 is 16 amino acids. The CDR3 bases are TGTGCCAGCAGCCAAGATCCGGGTAGGGGAACCGGGGAGCTGTTTTTT. Translating it yields CASSQDPGRGTGELFF.

This rearrangement joins TRBV30 to TRBJ2-3, with D uncertain. The CDR3 loop spans 14 amino acids. The germline V and J ends were trimmed by 2 bases and 4 bases, with 13 bases remaining between them. Germline V CDR1 and CDR2: GTSNPN, SVGIG (reference sequence). This chain's CDR3 is CAWSLGSVSDTQYF. The CDR3 DNA follows: TGTGCCTGGAGTTTGGGGTCTGTCTCAGATACGCAGTATTTT. The full variable domain, completed using reference TRBV30 and TRBJ2-3, is SQTIHQWPATLVQPVGSPLSLECTVEGTSNPNLYWYRQAAGRGLQLLFYSVGIGQISSEVPQNLSASRPQDRQFILSSKKLLLSDSGFYLCAWSLGSVSDTQYFGPGTRLTVL.

This chain joins TRBV28 and TRBJ1-4; 9 bases fit TRBD1. V shed 5 bases, J shed 10 bases, and the junction held 11 bases outside the gene matches. In germline, CDR1 is MDHEN, CDR2 SYDVKM. The CDR3 contains 15 residues. This CDR3 is CASSPQTGGEGKLFF. The CDR3, as DNA: TGTGCCAGCAGTCCACAGACAGGGGGAGAGGGAAAACTGTTTTTT.

This chain links TRBV18 with TRBJ2-1; 8 bases match TRBD2. The CDR3 consists of 16 residues. CDR1 KGHSH and CDR2 LQKENI come from the germline V gene. Trimming at V came to 5 bases and at J to 6 bases, leaving 12 bases not matched to a gene. CDR3 residues: CASSNYRLARANEQFF. In DNA, the CDR3 is TGTGCCAGCTCAAATTATCGACTAGCGCGCGCCAATGAGCAGTTCTTC.

The chain couples TRBV5-1 to TRBJ2-2; D unresolved. Germline CDR1 is SGHRS and CDR2 is YFSETQ. Between the trimmed V and J ends, which lost 1 base and 4 bases, there was a span of 2 bases. This CDR3 is 12 amino acids long. The CDR3 DNA is TGCGCCAGCAGCTTGACCACCGGGGAGCTGTTTTTT. Translating it yields CASSLTTGELFF.

The chain recombines TRBV7-9 with TRBJ1-2; D is unclear. V was shortened by 2 bases and J by 4 bases, with 8 bases between the two germline ends. CDR3 size: 13 residues. From germline, CDR1 is SEHNR and CDR2 FQNEAQ (reference sequence). The CDR3 region is CASSLTASYGYTF. In nucleotides, the CDR3 is TGTGCCAGCAGCTTAACTGCCTCCTATGGCTACACCTTC.

The chain couples TRBV7-3 to TRBJ2-1; TRBD2 might be the D (6 bases). The germline CDR1 and CDR2 sequences are SGHTA and FQGTGA. V lost 2 bases and J lost 9, with 8 bases in between. The CDR3 sequence is 12 residues long. CDR3 nucleotides: TGTGCCAGCAGCTTACGGGGAGGTGAGCAGTTCTTC. Protein: CASSLRGGEQFF.

This rearrangement joins TRBV4-3 to TRBJ2-5; weak D call: TRBD2 (5 bases). Germline CDR1 LGHNA, CDR2 YSLEER. The CDR3 covers 14 residues. Trimming removed 1 base at V and 5 bases at J, with 11 bases between. The CDR3 coding sequence is TGCGCCAGCAGCCAAGTCATACCGGGGGAGACCCAGTACTTC. It codes for CASSQVIPGETQYF.

Points on this clone: A junction boundary mismatches the germline segment, possibly from a read error. This chain connects TRBV7-7 to TRBJ2-2, with D hard to call. The CDR3 extends over 17 amino acids. Germline V gene data show CDR1 as SSHAT and CDR2 as FNYEAQ (reference sequence). CDR3 sequence reads: CASSLGGSTLNTGELFF. The CDR3 DNA reads as TGTGCTAGCAGCTTAGGCGGCAGCACTCTAAACACCGGGGAGCTGTTTTTT.

The genes are TRBV12-3 or TRBV12-4 and TRBJ1-5, with D unclear. The V gene lost 9 bases and the J gene lost 3 bases, with 12 bases spanning the gap. The CDR3 is 13 residues long. CDR3 nucleotides: TGTGCCAGTAGCTGGGAGGACAATCAGCCCCAGCATTTT. The encoded protein is CASSWEDNQPQHF.

The chain combines TRBV6-1 with TRBJ1-4; 7 bases match TRBD1. The CDR3 extends over 16 amino acids. CDR1 and CDR2 (germline): MNHNS, SASEGT. V shed 4 bases, J shed 2 bases, and the junction held 7 bases outside the gene matches. The CDR3 nucleotides are TGTGCCAGCAGTGCCACAGGGGAGAGGACTAATGAAAAACTGTTTTTT. It codes for CASSATGERTNEKLFF.

The V and J genes are TRBV6-5 and TRBJ1-2, with D maybe TRBD1 (5 bases). Germline V gene lookup returns CDR1 MNHEY and CDR2 SVGAGI. The V gene lost 5 bases and the J gene lost 6 bases, with 13 bases spanning the gap. The CDR3 consists of 13 residues. The chain's CDR3 is CASSPTGGDGYTF. The CDR3 coding sequence is TGTGCCAGCAGTCCTACTGGGGGAGATGGCTACACCTTC.